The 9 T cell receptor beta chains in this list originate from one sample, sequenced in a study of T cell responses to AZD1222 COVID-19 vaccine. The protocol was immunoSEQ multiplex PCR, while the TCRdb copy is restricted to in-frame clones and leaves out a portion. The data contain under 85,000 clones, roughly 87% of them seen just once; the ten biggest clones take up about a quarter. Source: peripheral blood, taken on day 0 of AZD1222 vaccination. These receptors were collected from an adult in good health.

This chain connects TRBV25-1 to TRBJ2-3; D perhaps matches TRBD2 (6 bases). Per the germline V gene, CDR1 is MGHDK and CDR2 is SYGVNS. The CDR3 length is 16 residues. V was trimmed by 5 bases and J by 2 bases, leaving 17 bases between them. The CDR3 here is CASSMGDSGYTDTQYF. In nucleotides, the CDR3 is TGTGCCAGCAGTATGGGGGATAGCGGTTACACAGATACGCAGTATTTT.

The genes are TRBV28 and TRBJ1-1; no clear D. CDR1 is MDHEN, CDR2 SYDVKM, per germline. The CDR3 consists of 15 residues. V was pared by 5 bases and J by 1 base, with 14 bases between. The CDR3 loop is CASSEGSARNTEAFF. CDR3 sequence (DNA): TGTGCCAGCAGTGAGGGTTCCGCGCGGAACACTGAAGCTTTCTTT.

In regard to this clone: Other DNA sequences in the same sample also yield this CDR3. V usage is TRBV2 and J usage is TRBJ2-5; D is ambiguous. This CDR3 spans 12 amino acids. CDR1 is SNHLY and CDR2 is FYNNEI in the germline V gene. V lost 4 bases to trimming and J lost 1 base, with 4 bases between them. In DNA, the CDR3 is TGTGCCAGCAGTGTTGGCCAAGAGACCCAGTACTTC. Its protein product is CASSVGQETQYF.

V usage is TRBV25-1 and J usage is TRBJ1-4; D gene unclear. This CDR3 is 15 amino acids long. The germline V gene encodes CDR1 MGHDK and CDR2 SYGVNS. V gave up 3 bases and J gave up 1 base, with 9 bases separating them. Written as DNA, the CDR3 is TGTGCCAGCAGTGAGAGAGACAAAACTAATGAAAAACTGTTTTTT. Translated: CASSERDKTNEKLFF.

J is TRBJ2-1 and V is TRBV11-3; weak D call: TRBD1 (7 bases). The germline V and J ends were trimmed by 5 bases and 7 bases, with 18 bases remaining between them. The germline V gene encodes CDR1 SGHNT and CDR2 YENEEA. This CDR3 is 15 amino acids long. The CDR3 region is CASSHRGIQGNEQFF. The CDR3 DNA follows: TGTGCCAGCAGCCATCGGGGGATACAGGGGAATGAGCAGTTCTTC.

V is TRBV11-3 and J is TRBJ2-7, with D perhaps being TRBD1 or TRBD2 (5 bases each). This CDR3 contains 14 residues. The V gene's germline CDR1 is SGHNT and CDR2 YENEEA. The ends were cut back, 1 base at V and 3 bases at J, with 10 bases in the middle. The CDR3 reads CASSLGGADYEQYF. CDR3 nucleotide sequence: TGTGCCAGCAGCTTAGGAGGGGCTGACTACGAGCAGTACTTC.

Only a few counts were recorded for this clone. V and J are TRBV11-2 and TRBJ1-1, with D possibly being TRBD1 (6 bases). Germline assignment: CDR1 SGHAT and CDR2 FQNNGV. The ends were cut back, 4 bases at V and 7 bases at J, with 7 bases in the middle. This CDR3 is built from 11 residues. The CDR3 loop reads CASSSDSEAFF. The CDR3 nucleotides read TGTGCCAGCAGCTCGGACAGTGAAGCTTTCTTT.

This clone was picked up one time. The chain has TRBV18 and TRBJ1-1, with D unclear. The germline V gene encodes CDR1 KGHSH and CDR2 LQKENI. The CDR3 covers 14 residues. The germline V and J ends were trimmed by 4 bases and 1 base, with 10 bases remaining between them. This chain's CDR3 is CASSQEGGNTEAFF. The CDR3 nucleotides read TGTGCCAGCTCACAGGAGGGTGGGAACACTGAAGCTTTCTTT.

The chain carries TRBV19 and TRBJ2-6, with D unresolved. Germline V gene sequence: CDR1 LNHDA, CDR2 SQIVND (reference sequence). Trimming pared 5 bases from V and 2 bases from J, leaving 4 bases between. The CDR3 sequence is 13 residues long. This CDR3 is CASSPTGANVLTF. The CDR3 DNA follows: TGTGCCAGTAGTCCCACTGGGGCCAACGTCCTGACTTTC.